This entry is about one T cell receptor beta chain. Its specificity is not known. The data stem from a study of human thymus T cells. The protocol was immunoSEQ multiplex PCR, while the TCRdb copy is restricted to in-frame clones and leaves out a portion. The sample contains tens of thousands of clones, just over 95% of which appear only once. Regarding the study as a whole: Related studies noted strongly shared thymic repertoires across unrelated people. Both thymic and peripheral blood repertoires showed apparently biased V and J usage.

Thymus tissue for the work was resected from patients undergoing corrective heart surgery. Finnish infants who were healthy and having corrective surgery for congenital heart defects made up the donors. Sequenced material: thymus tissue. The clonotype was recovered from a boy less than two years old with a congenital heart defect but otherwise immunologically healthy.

DNA of the CDR3: TGTGCCAGCAGTTCCCTCCCAGGGCAAGGAAACACCATATATTTT. Protein: CASSSLPGQGNTIYF. The chain joins TRBV27 to TRBJ1-3; a weak D match, TRBD1 (5 bases). The CDR3 runs to 15 residues. Germline CDR1 is MNHEY and CDR2 is SMNVEV (reference sequence). V lost 4 bases and J lost 4, with 14 bases in between.